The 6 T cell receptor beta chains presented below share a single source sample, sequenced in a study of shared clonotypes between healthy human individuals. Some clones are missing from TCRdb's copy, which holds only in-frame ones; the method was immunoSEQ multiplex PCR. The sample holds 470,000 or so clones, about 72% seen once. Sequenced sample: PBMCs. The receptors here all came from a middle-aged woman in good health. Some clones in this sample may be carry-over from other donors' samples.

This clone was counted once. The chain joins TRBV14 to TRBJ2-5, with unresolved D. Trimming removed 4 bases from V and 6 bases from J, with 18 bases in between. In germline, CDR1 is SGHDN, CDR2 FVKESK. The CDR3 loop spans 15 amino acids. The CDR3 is CASSPRRTPGKTQYF. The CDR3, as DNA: TGTGCCAGCAGCCCACGCAGGACCCCTGGGAAGACCCAGTACTTC.

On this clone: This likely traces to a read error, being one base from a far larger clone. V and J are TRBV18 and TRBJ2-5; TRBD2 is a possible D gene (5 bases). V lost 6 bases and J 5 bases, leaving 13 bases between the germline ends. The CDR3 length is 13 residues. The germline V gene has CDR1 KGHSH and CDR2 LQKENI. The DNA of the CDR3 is TGTGCCAGCTCTCGCGGACGGGATGAGACCCAGTACTTC. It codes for CASSRGRDETQYF.

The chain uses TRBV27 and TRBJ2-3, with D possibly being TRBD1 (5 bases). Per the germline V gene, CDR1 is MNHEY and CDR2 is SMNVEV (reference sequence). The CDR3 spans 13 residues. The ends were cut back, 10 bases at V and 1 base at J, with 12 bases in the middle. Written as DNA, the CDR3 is TGTGCCACCCTATCGACAGGCACAGATACGCAGTATTTT. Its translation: CATLSTGTDTQYF.

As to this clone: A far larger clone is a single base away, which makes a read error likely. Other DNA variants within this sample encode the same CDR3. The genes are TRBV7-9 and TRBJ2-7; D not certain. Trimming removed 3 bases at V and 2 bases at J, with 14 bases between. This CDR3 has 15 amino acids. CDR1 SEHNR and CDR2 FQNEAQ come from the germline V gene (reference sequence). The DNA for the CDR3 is TGTGCCAGCAGCTTCCTCCGCTACTCACCCTACGAGCAGTACTTC. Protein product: CASSFLRYSPYEQYF.

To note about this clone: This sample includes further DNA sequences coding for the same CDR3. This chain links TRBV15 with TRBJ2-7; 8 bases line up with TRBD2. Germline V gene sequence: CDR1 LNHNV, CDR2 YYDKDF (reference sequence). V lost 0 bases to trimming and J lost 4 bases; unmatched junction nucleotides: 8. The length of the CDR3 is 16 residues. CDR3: CATSRDLTSGTYEQYF. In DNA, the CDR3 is TGTGCCACCAGCAGAGATCTAACTAGCGGAACTTACGAGCAGTACTTC.

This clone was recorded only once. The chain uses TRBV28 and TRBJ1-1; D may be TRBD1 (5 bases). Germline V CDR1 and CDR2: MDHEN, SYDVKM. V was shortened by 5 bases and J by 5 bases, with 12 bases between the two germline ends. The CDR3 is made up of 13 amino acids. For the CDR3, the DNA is TGTGCCAGCAGTCCAGGGTATCGGACTGAAGCTTTCTTT. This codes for CASSPGYRTEAFF.